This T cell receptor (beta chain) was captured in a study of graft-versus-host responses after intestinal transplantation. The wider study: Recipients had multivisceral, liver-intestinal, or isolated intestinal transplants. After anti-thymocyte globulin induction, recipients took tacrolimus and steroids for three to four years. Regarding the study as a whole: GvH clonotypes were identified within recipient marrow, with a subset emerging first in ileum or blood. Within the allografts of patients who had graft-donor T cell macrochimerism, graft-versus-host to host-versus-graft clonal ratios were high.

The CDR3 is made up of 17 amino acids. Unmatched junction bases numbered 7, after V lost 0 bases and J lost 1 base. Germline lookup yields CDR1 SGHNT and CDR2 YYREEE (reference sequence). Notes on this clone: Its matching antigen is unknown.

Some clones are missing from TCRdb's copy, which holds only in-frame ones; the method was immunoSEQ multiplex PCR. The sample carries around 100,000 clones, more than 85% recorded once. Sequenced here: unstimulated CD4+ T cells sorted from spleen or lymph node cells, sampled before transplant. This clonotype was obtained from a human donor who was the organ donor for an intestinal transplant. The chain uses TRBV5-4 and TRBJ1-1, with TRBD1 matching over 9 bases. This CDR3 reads CASSLGSPGQGNTEAFF. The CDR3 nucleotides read TGTGCCAGCAGCTTGGGGTCCCCGGGACAGGGGAACACTGAAGCTTTCTTT. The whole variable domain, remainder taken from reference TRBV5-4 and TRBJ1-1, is ETGVTQSPTHLIKTRGQQVTLRCSSQSGHNTVSWYQQALGQGPQFIFQYYREEENGRGNFPPRFSGLQFPNYSSELNVNALELDDSALYLCASSLGSPGQGNTEAFFGQGTRLTVV.